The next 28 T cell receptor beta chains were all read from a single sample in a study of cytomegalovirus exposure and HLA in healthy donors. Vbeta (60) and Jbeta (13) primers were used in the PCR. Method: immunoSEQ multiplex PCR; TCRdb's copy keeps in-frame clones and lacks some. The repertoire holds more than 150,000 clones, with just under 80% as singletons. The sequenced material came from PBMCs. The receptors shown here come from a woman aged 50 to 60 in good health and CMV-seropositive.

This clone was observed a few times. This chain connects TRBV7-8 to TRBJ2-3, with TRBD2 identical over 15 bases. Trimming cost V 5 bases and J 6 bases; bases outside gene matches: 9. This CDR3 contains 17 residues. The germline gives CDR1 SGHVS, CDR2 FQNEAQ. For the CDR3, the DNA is TGTGCCAGCAGCCCCTGGACTAGCGGGGGGGCTGGGGATACGCAGTATTTT. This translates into CASSPWTSGGAGDTQYF. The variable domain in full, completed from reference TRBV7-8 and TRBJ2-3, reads GAGVSQSPRYKVAKRGQDVALRCDPISGHVSLFWYQQALGQGPEFLTYFQNEAQLDKSGLPSDRFFAERPEGSVSTLKIQRTQQEDSAVYLCASSPWTSGGAGDTQYFGPGTRLTVL.

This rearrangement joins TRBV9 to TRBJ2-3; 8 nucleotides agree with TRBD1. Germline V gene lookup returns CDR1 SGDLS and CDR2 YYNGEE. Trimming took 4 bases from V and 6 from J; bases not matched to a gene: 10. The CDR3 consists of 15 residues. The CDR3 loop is CASSLTGTGADTQYF. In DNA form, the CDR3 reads TGTGCCAGCAGCCTAACCGGGACAGGTGCCGATACGCAGTATTTT.

The CDR3 protein is CASRRPGSANTEAFF. The CDR3 bases are TGTGCCAGCAGACGCCCCGGGTCAGCGAACACTGAAGCTTTCTTT. This chain joins TRBV6-5 and TRBJ1-1; D is unclear. Trimming left V 6 bases short and J 1 base short, with 15 bases between. Germline V lookup: CDR1 MNHEY, CDR2 SVGAGI. CDR3 size: 15 residues.

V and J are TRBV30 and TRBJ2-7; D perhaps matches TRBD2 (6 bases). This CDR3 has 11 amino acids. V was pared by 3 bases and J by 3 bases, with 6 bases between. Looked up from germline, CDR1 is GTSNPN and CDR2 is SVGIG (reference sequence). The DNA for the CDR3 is TGTGCCTGGAGGGACTACTACGAGCAGTACTTC. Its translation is CAWRDYYEQYF.

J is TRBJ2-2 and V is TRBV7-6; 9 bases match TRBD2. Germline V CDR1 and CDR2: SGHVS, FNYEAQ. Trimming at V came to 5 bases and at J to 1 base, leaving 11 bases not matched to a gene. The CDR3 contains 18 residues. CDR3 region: CASSLSLSGRGNTGELFF. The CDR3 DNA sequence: TGTGCCAGCAGCCTCTCACTTAGCGGGAGAGGGAACACCGGGGAGCTGTTTTTT.

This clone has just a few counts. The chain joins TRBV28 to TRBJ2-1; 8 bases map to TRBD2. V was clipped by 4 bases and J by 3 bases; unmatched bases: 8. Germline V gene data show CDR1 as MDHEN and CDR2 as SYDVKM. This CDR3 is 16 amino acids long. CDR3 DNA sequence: TGTGCCAGCAGTTCCATCGGGGGGGCGGGCTACAATGAGCAGTTCTTC. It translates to CASSSIGGAGYNEQFF.

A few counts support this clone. This CDR3 is CASSGGLTSSYNEQFF. As DNA, the CDR3 is TGTGCCAGCAGTGGGGGCCTGACTAGCTCCTACAATGAGCAGTTCTTC. The rearrangement uses TRBV2 and TRBJ2-1, with D possibly matching TRBD2 (6 bases). CDR3 length equals 16 residues. Germline V gene sequence: CDR1 SNHLY, CDR2 FYNNEI. The V end lost 4 bases, the J end lost 0 bases, and 13 bases lay between the germline ends.

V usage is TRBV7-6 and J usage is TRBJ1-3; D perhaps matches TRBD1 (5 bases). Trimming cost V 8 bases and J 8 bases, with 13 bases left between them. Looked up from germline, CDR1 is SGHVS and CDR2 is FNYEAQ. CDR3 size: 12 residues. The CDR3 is CASAGGTDTIYF. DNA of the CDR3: TGTGCCAGCGCTGGGGGGACGGACACCATATATTTT. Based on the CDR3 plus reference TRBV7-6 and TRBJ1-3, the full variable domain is GAGVSQSPRYKVTKRGQDVALRCDPISGHVSLYWYRQALGQGPEFLTYFNYEAQQDKSGLPNDRFSAERPEGSISTLTIQRTEQRDSAMYRCASAGGTDTIYFGEGSWLTVV.

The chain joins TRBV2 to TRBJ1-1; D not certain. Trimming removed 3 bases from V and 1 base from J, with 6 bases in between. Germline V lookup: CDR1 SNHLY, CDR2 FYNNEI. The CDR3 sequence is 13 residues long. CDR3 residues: CASSDHGNTEAFF. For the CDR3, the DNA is TGTGCCAGCAGTGACCACGGGAACACTGAAGCTTTCTTT.

CDR3 bases: TGTGCCAGCAGCCTAGGACAGCCAGTTGGAAACACCATATATTTT. Its translation is CASSLGQPVGNTIYF. The rearrangement joins TRBV5-8 to TRBJ1-3; D is possibly TRBD1 (6 bases). CDR1 and CDR2 (germline): SGHTS, YDEGEE. The CDR3 runs 15 residues. Trimming removed 4 bases from V and 3 bases from J, with 14 bases in between. Using reference TRBV5-8 and TRBJ1-3 for the parts outside the CDR3, the full variable domain is EAGVTQSPTHLIKTRGQQATLRCSPISGHTSVYWYQQALGLGLQFLLWYDEGEERNRGNFPPRFSGRQFPNYSSELNVNALELEDSALYLCASSLGQPVGNTIYFGEGSWLTVV.

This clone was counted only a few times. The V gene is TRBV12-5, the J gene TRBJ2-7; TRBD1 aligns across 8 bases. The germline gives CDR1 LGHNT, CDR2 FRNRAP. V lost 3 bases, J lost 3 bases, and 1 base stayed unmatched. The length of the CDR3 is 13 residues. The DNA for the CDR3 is TGTGCTAGTGGTTTTGGACAGGGCTACGAGCAGTACTTC. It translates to CASGFGQGYEQYF.

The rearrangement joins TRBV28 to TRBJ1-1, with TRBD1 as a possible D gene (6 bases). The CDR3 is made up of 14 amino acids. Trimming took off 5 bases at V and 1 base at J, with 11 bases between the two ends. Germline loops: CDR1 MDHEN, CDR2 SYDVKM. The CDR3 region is CASSRTTGNTEAFF. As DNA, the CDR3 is TGTGCCAGCAGTCGTACGACAGGGAACACTGAAGCTTTCTTT.

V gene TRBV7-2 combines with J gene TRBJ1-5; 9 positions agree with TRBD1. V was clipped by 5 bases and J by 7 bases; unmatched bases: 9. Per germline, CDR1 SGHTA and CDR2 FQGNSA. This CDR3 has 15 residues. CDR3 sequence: CASSPGTGFLQPQHF. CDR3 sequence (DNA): TGTGCCAGCAGCCCCGGGACAGGGTTTTTACAGCCCCAGCATTTT. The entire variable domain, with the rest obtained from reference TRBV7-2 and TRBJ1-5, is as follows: GAGVSQSPSNKVTEKGKDVELRCDPISGHTALYWYRQSLGQGLEFLIYFQGNSAPDKSGLPSDRFSAERTGGSVSTLTIQRTQQEDSAVYLCASSPGTGFLQPQHFGDGTRLSIL.

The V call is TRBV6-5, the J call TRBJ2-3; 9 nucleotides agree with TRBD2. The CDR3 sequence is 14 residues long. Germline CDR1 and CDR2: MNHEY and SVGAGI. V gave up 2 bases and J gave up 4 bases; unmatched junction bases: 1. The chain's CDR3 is CASSYGGGADTQYF. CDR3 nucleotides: TGTGCCAGCAGTTACGGCGGGGGGGCAGATACGCAGTATTTT.

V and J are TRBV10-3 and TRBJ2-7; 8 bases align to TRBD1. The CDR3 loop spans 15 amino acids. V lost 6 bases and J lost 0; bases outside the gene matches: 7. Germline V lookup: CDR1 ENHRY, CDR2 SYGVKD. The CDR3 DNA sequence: TGTGCCATCAGGCCAGGGGGCGGGGACTCCTACGAGCAGTACTTC. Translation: CAIRPGGGDSYEQYF.

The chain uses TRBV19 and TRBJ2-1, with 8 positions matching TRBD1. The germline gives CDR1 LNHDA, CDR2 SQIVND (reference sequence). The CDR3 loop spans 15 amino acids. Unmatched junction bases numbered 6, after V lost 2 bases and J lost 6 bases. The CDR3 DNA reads TGTGCCAGTAGTATAATGATAACAGGGGGCAATGAGCAGTTCTTC. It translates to CASSIMITGGNEQFF.

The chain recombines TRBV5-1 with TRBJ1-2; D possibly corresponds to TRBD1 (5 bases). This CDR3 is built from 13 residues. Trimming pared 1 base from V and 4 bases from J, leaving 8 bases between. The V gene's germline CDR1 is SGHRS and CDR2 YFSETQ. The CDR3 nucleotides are TGCGCCAGCAGCTTGAGACAGAGCTATGGCTACACCTTC. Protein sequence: CASSLRQSYGYTF.

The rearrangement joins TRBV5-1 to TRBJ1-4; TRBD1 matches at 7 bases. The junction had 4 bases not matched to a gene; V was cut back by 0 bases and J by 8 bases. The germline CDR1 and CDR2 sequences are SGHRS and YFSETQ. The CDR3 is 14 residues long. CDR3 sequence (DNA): TGCGCCAGCAGCTTGGAGGGGGCAAGCGAAAAACTGTTTTTT. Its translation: CASSLEGASEKLFF.

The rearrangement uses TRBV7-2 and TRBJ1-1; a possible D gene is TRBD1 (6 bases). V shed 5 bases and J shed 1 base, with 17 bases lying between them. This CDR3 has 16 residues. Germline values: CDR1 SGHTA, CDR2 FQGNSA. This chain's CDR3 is CASSVRGGAENTEAFF. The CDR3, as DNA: TGTGCCAGCAGCGTAAGGGGGGGGGCTGAGAACACTGAAGCTTTCTTT.

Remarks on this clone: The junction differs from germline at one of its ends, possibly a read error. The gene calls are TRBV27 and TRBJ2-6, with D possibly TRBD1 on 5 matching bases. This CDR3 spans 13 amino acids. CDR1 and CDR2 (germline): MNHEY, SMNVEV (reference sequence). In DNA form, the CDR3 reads TGTGCCAGCGCGGTCTCTGGGGCCAACGGCCTGACTTTC. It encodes CASAVSGANGLTF.

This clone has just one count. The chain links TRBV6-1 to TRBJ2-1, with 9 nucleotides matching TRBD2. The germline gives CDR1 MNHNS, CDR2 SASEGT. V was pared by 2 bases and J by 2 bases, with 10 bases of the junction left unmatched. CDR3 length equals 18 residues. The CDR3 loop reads CASSESSSGNPTYNEQFF. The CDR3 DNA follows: TGTGCCAGCAGTGAAAGTTCTAGCGGGAACCCCACCTACAATGAGCAGTTCTTC.

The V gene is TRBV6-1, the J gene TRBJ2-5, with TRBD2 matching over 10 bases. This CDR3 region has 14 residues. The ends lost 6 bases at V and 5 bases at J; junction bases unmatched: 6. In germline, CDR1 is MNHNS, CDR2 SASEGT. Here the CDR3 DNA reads TGTGCCAGCAGGTTGAGCGGGGGGGCCGAGACCCAGTACTTC. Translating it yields CASRLSGGAETQYF.

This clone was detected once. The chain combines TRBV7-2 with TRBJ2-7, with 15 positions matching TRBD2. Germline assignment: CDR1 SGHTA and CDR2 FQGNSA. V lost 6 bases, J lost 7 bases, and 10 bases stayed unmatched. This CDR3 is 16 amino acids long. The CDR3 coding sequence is TGTGCCAGCAGTTATCGGACTAGCGGGAGGGCCCGTGAGCAGTACTTC. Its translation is CASSYRTSGRAREQYF. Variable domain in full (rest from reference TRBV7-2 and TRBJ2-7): GAGVSQSPSNKVTEKGKDVELRCDPISGHTALYWYRQSLGQGLEFLIYFQGNSAPDKSGLPSDRFSAERTGGSVSTLTIQRTQQEDSAVYLCASSYRTSGRAREQYFGPGTRLTVT.

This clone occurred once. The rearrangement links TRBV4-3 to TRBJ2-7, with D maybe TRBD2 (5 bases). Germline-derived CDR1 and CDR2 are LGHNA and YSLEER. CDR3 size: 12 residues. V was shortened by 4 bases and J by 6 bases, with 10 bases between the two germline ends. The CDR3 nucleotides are TGCGCCAGCAGCCGGGGTGGAGGCGAGCAGTACTTC. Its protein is CASSRGGGEQYF.

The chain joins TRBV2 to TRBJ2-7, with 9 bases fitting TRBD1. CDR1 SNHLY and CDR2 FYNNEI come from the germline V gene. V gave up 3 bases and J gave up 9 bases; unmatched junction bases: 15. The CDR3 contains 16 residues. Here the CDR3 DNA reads TGTGCCAGCAGTGACGCGGTTACAGGGGGCGCAACGGGGCAGTACTTC. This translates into CASSDAVTGGATGQYF.

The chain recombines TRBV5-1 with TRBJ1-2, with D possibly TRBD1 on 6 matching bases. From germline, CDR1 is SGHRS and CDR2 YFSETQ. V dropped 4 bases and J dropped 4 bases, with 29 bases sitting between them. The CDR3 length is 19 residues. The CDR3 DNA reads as TGCGCCAGCAGCCGGAGAGGTAGTGGGGGCTTAGACACCCCCTATGGCTACACCTTC. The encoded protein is CASSRRGSGGLDTPYGYTF.

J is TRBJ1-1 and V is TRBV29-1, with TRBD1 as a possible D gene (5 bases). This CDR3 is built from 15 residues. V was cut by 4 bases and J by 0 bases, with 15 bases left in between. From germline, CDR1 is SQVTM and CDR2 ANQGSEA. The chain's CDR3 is CSVGGGTGMNTEAFF. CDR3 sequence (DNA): TGCAGCGTTGGGGGGGGGACGGGGATGAACACTGAAGCTTTCTTT.

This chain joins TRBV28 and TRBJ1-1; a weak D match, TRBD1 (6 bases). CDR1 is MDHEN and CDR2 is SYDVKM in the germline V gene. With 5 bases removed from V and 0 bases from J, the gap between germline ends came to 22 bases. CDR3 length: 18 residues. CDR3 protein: CASSPPGPGGPMNTEAFF. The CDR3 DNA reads TGTGCCAGCAGTCCTCCGGGACCGGGGGGCCCCATGAACACTGAAGCTTTCTTT. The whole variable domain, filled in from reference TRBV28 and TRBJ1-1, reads DVKVTQSSRYLVKRTGEKVFLECVQDMDHENMFWYRQDPGLGLRLIYFSYDVKMKEKGDIPEGYSVSREKKERFSLILESASTNQTSMYLCASSPPGPGGPMNTEAFFGQGTRLTVV.